Shown below are 21 T cell receptor beta chains from a single sample sequenced in a study of graft-versus-host responses after intestinal transplantation. Which antigens these TCRs recognize remains unknown. Data came from immunoSEQ multiplex PCR; TCRdb stores just in-frame clones and leaves some out. The sample includes approximately 100,000 clones, more than 85% of them seen just once. The specimen comprised unstimulated CD4+ T cells sorted from spleen or lymph node cells, sampled before intestinal transplant. The receptor set was obtained from a human donor who received an intestinal transplant.

V usage is TRBV19 and J usage is TRBJ1-5; tentatively, D is TRBD1 (6 bases). Trimming shortened V by 1 base and J by 3 bases, and 10 bases separated the two germline ends. The CDR3 covers 15 residues. CDR1 and CDR2 from the germline V gene are LNHDA and SQIVND (reference sequence). CDR3 sequence: CASSIVAGVNQPQHF. The CDR3 nucleotides read TGTGCCAGTAGTATAGTGGCAGGGGTCAATCAGCCCCAGCATTTT.

In this sample, this clone turned up a few times. J is TRBJ1-1 and V is TRBV11-3; D gene unclear. Germline values: CDR1 SGHNT, CDR2 YENEEA. The ends were cut back, 3 bases at V and 2 bases at J, with 16 bases in the middle. This CDR3 has 16 amino acids. The CDR3 here is CASSFPGSPRNTEAFF. The CDR3 bases are TGTGCCAGCAGCTTTCCGGGTTCCCCAAGAAACACTGAAGCTTTCTTT.

V and J are TRBV4-1 and TRBJ1-5; 7 bases are a match to TRBD1. The CDR3 is 18 amino acids. Germline trimming cut 1 base from V and 8 bases from J; bases unmatched to any gene: 17. Per germline, CDR1 MGHRA and CDR2 YSYEKL. CDR3 region: CASSQVGVTGTPSKPQHF. Written as DNA, the CDR3 is TGCGCCAGCAGCCAAGTAGGGGTGACAGGGACACCAAGTAAGCCCCAGCATTTT.

The chain is built from TRBV4-2 and TRBJ1-4, with 7 bases identical to TRBD1. From germline, CDR1 is LGHNA and CDR2 YNFKEQ. This CDR3 contains 14 residues. With 1 base clipped from V and 7 bases from J, the junction kept 3 bases outside the gene matches. The CDR3 is CASSQGDSGEKLFF. CDR3 sequence (DNA): TGTGCCAGCAGCCAAGGGGACAGTGGTGAAAAACTGTTTTTT.

The J gene is TRBJ2-1, the V gene TRBV5-6; a weak D match, TRBD2 (6 bases). V lost 3 bases and J 1 base, leaving 8 bases between the germline ends. The CDR3 length is 14 residues. The germline V gene encodes CDR1 SGHDT and CDR2 YYEEEE. Here the CDR3 reads CASSSGLSYNEQFF. The CDR3 nucleotides read TGTGCCAGCAGCTCAGGACTATCCTACAATGAGCAGTTCTTC.

The V gene is TRBV14, the J gene TRBJ2-7, with 12 positions matching TRBD1. V dropped 1 base and J dropped 3; count of bases not matched to a gene: 4. This CDR3 is 16 amino acids long. Germline-derived CDR1 and CDR2 are SGHDN and FVKESK. CDR3 sequence: CASSQVGTGGGYEQYF. Here the CDR3 DNA reads TGTGCCAGCAGCCAAGTGGGGACAGGGGGCGGCTACGAGCAGTACTTC.

The table lists this clone with a count of one. The chain is built from TRBV7-9 and TRBJ2-7; D is unresolved. The CDR3 contains 13 residues. V dropped 3 bases and J dropped 5 bases, with 11 bases sitting between them. From germline, CDR1 is SEHNR and CDR2 FQNEAQ (reference sequence). The chain's CDR3 is CASSFSITDEQYF. In nucleotides, the CDR3 is TGTGCCAGCAGCTTCTCCATTACCGACGAGCAGTACTTC.

This clone came up once. This CDR3 is CASSLANRNTIYF. As DNA, the CDR3 is TGTGCCAGCAGCTTGGCCAATCGCAACACCATATATTTT. The chain couples TRBV7-6 to TRBJ1-3; D is ambiguous. V lost 3 bases, J lost 7 bases, and 10 bases lay in between. The CDR3 sequence is 13 residues long. Germline assignment: CDR1 SGHVS and CDR2 FNYEAQ.

V and J are TRBV2 and TRBJ2-7; D gene ambiguous. The V end was cut by 7 bases, the J end by 2 bases, with 6 bases between. The CDR3 has 11 residues. CDR1 SNHLY and CDR2 FYNNEI come from the germline V gene. This CDR3 is CASTLTYEQYF. The CDR3 coding sequence is TGTGCCAGCACGTTAACCTACGAGCAGTACTTC.

This clone was observed a few times. The chain uses TRBV28 and TRBJ1-6, with D hard to call. This CDR3 is built from 14 residues. Germline CDR1 and CDR2: MDHEN and SYDVKM. Trimming removed 2 bases from V and 8 bases from J, with 10 bases in between. The CDR3 sequence: CASSLGPTYSPLHF. The CDR3 bases are TGTGCCAGCAGTTTAGGGCCTACTTATTCACCCCTCCACTTT.

V is TRBV5-4 and J is TRBJ2-7, with a tentative D call TRBD2 (5 bases). Germline CDR1 SGHNT, CDR2 YYREEE (reference sequence). This CDR3 is 12 amino acids long. V shed 4 bases and J shed 6 bases, with 11 bases lying between them. The CDR3 nucleotides are TGTGCCAGCAGCCTGGAGGAAGGCGAGCAGTACTTC. It yields the protein CASSLEEGEQYF.

The chain is built from TRBV7-9 and TRBJ1-2; D is unresolved. The CDR3 is 13 residues long. Germline values: CDR1 SEHNR, CDR2 FQNEAQ (reference sequence). Trimming removed 1 base at V and 4 bases at J, with 7 bases between. The CDR3 bases are TGTGCCAGCAGCTTAGTGCGGGGCTATGGCTACACCTTC. Its translation: CASSLVRGYGYTF.

This clone appeared a few times. The V gene is TRBV18, the J gene TRBJ2-7, with a weak D call TRBD1 (6 bases). The CDR3 is made up of 15 amino acids. Trimming took off 1 base at V and 4 bases at J, with 14 bases between the two ends. Germline CDR1 is KGHSH and CDR2 is LQKENI. CDR3 protein: CASSPRGTTRYEQYF. As DNA, the CDR3 is TGTGCCAGCTCACCACGTGGGACAACTCGTTACGAGCAGTACTTC.

The chain employs TRBV6-1 and TRBJ1-1, with TRBD1 as a possible D gene (5 bases). The CDR3 runs 14 residues. With 6 bases removed from V and 4 bases from J, the gap between germline ends came to 15 bases. The germline V gene encodes CDR1 MNHNS and CDR2 SASEGT. DNA for the CDR3: TGTGCCAGCAGGGGACGAGGCTTTCGCACTGAAGCTTTCTTT. The encoded protein is CASRGRGFRTEAFF.

V usage is TRBV11-2 and J usage is TRBJ2-3, with 14 bases lining up with TRBD2. The CDR3 loop spans 16 amino acids. Per germline, CDR1 SGHAT and CDR2 FQNNGV. Trimming cost V 5 bases and J 4 bases; bases outside gene matches: 5. The CDR3 nucleotides are TGTGCCAGCAGCATCAGACTAGCGGGGGGGCCAGATACGCAGTATTTT. As protein: CASSIRLAGGPDTQYF.

This clone appeared once. The CDR3 loop is CASSYSNTNYGYTF. CDR3 nucleotides: TGTGCCAGCAGTTATTCCAACACTAACTATGGCTACACCTTC. The genes are TRBV6-6 and TRBJ1-2; no firm D call. The CDR3 has 14 amino acids. V lost 3 bases, J lost 0 bases, and 8 bases lay in between. The V gene's germline CDR1 is MNHNY and CDR2 SVGAGI (reference sequence).

V and J are TRBV29-1 and TRBJ2-3, with 12 bases that match TRBD2. Looked up from germline, CDR1 is SQVTM and CDR2 is ANQGSEA. J lost 4 bases, V lost 7 bases, and 3 bases had no gene match. The CDR3 extends over 13 amino acids. The CDR3 DNA reads as TGCAGCGCGACTAGCGGGAGATCAGATACGCAGTATTTT. As protein: CSATSGRSDTQYF.

V gene TRBV18 combines with J gene TRBJ1-1; 8 positions match TRBD1. This CDR3 comprises 15 residues. The trim removed 3 bases at V and 3 bases at J, leaving 6 bases unmatched. Germline V gene sequence: CDR1 KGHSH, CDR2 LQKENI. The CDR3 DNA reads TGTGCCAGCTCACCCGGACAGGGAAGGCACACTGAAGCTTTCTTT. Encoded protein: CASSPGQGRHTEAFF.

The J gene is TRBJ2-7, the V gene TRBV20-1; unclear D gene. Germline CDR1 and CDR2: DFQATT and SNEGSKA (reference sequence). This CDR3 spans 11 amino acids. Trimming pared 6 bases from V and 0 bases from J, leaving 6 bases between. The CDR3, as DNA: TGCAGTGCACTCTTCTCCTACGAGCAGTACTTC. It encodes CSALFSYEQYF.

The V gene is TRBV9, the J gene TRBJ1-4; 7 nucleotides align to TRBD1. CDR3 length equals 15 residues. Trimming took 4 bases from V and 6 from J; bases not matched to a gene: 9. In germline, CDR1 is SGDLS, CDR2 YYNGEE. The CDR3 is CASSSGQFGDEKLFF. CDR3 coding DNA: TGTGCCAGCAGCTCGGGACAGTTTGGGGATGAAAAACTGTTTTTT.

J is TRBJ1-6 and V is TRBV5-1, with TRBD1 identical over 9 bases. Germline V gene data show CDR1 as SGHRS and CDR2 as YFSETQ. This CDR3 spans 17 amino acids. V was pared by 0 bases and J by 4 bases, with 5 bases of the junction left unmatched. The CDR3, as DNA: TGCGCCAGCAGCTTGGAGGGACAGGGCGGATATAATTCACCCCTCCACTTT. This gives the protein CASSLEGQGGYNSPLHF.